A single sample is the source of the 10 T cell receptor beta chains below, sequenced in a study of cytomegalovirus exposure and HLA in healthy donors. The PCR ran on 60 Vbeta and 13 Jbeta primers. This table comes from immunoSEQ multiplex PCR, and its TCRdb copy is limited to in-frame clones, with some not included. Among about 160,000 clones listed, 70% to 90% were seen once. Input material: PBMCs. The origin of the receptors is a woman in her late teens or twenties in good health and CMV-seronegative.

The chain is built from TRBV4-2 and TRBJ2-3; 8 bases match TRBD2. Looked up from germline, CDR1 is LGHNA and CDR2 is YNFKEQ. CDR3 length: 16 residues. The V gene end was trimmed by 0 bases and the J gene end by 2 bases; junction bases not matched to a gene: 4. The CDR3 is CASSQDWTSPTDTQYF. DNA for the CDR3: TGTGCCAGCAGCCAAGATTGGACTAGCCCCACAGATACGCAGTATTTT.

The chain couples TRBV5-5 to TRBJ1-1; D might be TRBD1 (6 bases). Deletions cut 4 bases from V and 4 bases from J, with 17 bases between. There are 15 residues in the CDR3. Germline-derived CDR1 and CDR2 are SGHKS and YYEKEE (reference sequence). The CDR3 loop reads CASSPPGGWGTEAFF. CDR3 nucleotide sequence: TGTGCCAGCAGCCCGCCTGGGGGCTGGGGCACTGAAGCTTTCTTT.

V and J are TRBV11-1 and TRBJ1-1, with D possibly matching TRBD1 (5 bases). The V end was cut by 1 base, the J end by 6 bases, with 12 bases between. CDR1 is SGHAT and CDR2 is FQDESV in the germline V gene (reference sequence). There are 14 residues in the CDR3. The CDR3 DNA sequence: TGTGCCAGCAGCTTAGGGGGCAGGGTGGCTGAAGCTTTCTTT. It codes for CASSLGGRVAEAFF.

The V and J genes are TRBV6-1 and TRBJ2-5, with 10 bases lining up with TRBD1. CDR1 and CDR2 from the germline V gene are MNHNS and SASEGT. Trimming cost V 3 bases and J 5 bases; bases outside gene matches: 6. The CDR3 length is 15 residues. The CDR3 DNA follows: TGTGCCAGCAGTGATTACGGACAGGGGGTTGAGACCCAGTACTTC. This encodes CASSDYGQGVETQYF.

The rearrangement joins TRBV5-4 to TRBJ2-5, with 8 bases aligning to TRBD1. V trimming: 5 bases; J trimming: 1 base; junction bases outside the gene matches: 7. In germline, CDR1 is SGHNT, CDR2 YYREEE (reference sequence). The CDR3 totals 15 residues. The CDR3 is CASSPGTGLQETQYF. Here the CDR3 DNA reads TGTGCCAGCAGTCCCGGGACAGGTCTCCAAGAGACCCAGTACTTC.

This rearrangement joins TRBV27 to TRBJ1-1; 8 bases are a match to TRBD1. The germline V gene has CDR1 MNHEY and CDR2 SMNVEV (reference sequence). V trimming: 6 bases; J trimming: 0 bases; junction bases outside the gene matches: 6. The length of the CDR3 is 15 residues. Here the CDR3 DNA reads TGTGCCAGCAGCTGGACAGGGAACATGAACACTGAAGCTTTCTTT. It specifies CASSWTGNMNTEAFF.

The chain couples TRBV19 to TRBJ2-1; 10 positions agree with TRBD2. The V and J ends lost 8 bases and 5 bases, in that order; junction bases with no gene match: 9. CDR3 length: 15 amino acids. The V gene's germline CDR1 is LNHDA and CDR2 SQIVND (reference sequence). DNA for the CDR3: TGTGCCAGTTCCCCGGGACTAGCGCCCAACAATGAGCAGTTCTTC. This codes for CASSPGLAPNNEQFF.

The chain uses TRBV6-5 and TRBJ1-1; 7 bases are shared with TRBD1. Per germline, CDR1 MNHEY and CDR2 SVGAGI. V lost 6 bases to trimming and J lost 0 bases; unmatched junction nucleotides: 7. The CDR3 is made up of 15 amino acids. The CDR3, as DNA: TGTGCCAGCAGCAGGACAGGACGAATGAACACTGAAGCTTTCTTT. Translation gives CASSRTGRMNTEAFF.

J is TRBJ2-2 and V is TRBV11-2; 10 bases are a match to TRBD1. The germline V gene has CDR1 SGHAT and CDR2 FQNNGV. Trimming at V came to 11 bases and at J to 7 bases, leaving 10 bases not matched to a gene. CDR3 size: 14 residues. Here the CDR3 reads CASHWTGGIGELFF. The CDR3 nucleotides are TGTGCCTCACATTGGACAGGGGGGATCGGGGAGCTGTTTTTT.

The V and J genes are TRBV5-4 and TRBJ2-1; 11 bases line up with TRBD2. Unmatched junction bases numbered 8, after V lost 0 bases and J lost 12 bases. This CDR3 region has 15 residues. Germline values: CDR1 SGHNT, CDR2 YYREEE (reference sequence). The CDR3 is CASSLALLAGGRQFF. The DNA for the CDR3 is TGTGCCAGCAGCTTGGCGCTCCTAGCGGGGGGCCGGCAGTTCTTC.